What follows are 3 T cell receptor beta chains derived from one specimen sequenced in a study of control samples from healthy donors and cancer patients (TCRdb year 2020). The library was generated by the immunoSEQ multiplex PCR assay. TCRdb retrieved this table from immuneACCESS and kept in-frame rearrangements only. Not all clones are present; in checked studies, unresolved V genes account for under half, and no reason is known for the remainder. Recorded for this sample are about 130,000 clones; around nine tenths of them occurred a single time. The top ten clonotypes cover roughly 2.7% of the sample. The source material was blood. Source of these receptors: a man between 18 and 29 years old in good health.

This chain joins TRBV3-1 (or the pseudogene TRBV3-2) and TRBJ1-3; the D is unclear. The CDR3 covers 15 residues. The germline gives CDR1 LGHDT, CDR2 YNNKEL (reference sequence). Trimming left V 0 bases short and J 0 bases short, with 6 bases between. CDR3 loop: CASSQEPFSGNTIYF. The CDR3 DNA reads as TGTGCCAGCAGCCAAGAGCCTTTCTCTGGAAACACCATATATTTT.

The chain joins TRBV4-1 to TRBJ1-4; D is undetermined. The germline V gene encodes CDR1 MGHRA and CDR2 YSYEKL. V was shortened by 1 base and J by 0 bases, with 6 bases between the two germline ends. The CDR3 totals 15 residues. DNA of the CDR3: TGCGCCAGCAGCCAAGTAGGGACAACTAATGAAAAACTGTTTTTT. Translated, it gives CASSQVGTTNEKLFF.

V usage is TRBV10-3 and J usage is TRBJ2-7, with TRBD2 matching over 11 bases. With 0 bases clipped from V and 7 bases from J, the junction kept 8 bases outside the gene matches. The CDR3 loop spans 16 amino acids. CDR1 ENHRY and CDR2 SYGVKD come from the germline V gene. The CDR3 is CAISESLAGGPSEQYF. The CDR3 nucleotides are TGTGCCATCAGTGAGTCGCTAGCGGGGGGACCTTCGGAGCAGTACTTC.